The 2 T cell receptor beta chains reported below all come from one sample, sequenced in a study of T cells in Graves' hyperthyroidism and ophthalmopathy. Regions amplified from RNA transcripts were the TCR beta CDR3 regions. RT-PCR in the first round (using the HTBI primer set) targeted the TCR CDR3. MiXCR, applied by TCRdb to the multiplex PCR reads, yields one record per CDR3 protein. The sample contains under 300,000 distinct CDR3 sequences, roughly 15% of which appear only once. Sequencing was carried out using blood. The receptor set was obtained from a woman aged 40 to 50 with Graves' hyperthyroidism that later progressed to Graves' ophthalmopathy.

This clonotype has more than one count but fewer than ten. The chain combines TRBV7-3 with TRBJ1-1; 8 bases are shared with TRBD1. The junction had 5 bases not matched to a gene; V was cut back by 6 bases and J by 5 bases. Per the germline V gene, CDR1 is SGHTA and CDR2 is FQGTGA. The CDR3 loop spans 13 amino acids. The CDR3 loop is CASSPGGATEAFF. As DNA, the CDR3 is TGTGCCAGCAGTCCAGGGGGCGCAACTGAAGCTTTCTTT. Drawing the rest from reference TRBV7-3 and TRBJ1-1, the complete variable domain is GAGVSQTPSNKVTEKGKYVELRCDPISGHTALYWYRQSLGQGPEFLIYFQGTGAADDSGLPNDRFFAVRPEGSVSTLKIQRTERGDSAVYLCASSPGGATEAFFGQGTRLTVV.

This clonotype appeared many times. The rearrangement uses TRBV6-1 and TRBJ2-2, with D hard to call. The CDR3 is 13 amino acids. Trimming stripped 6 bases from V and 1 base from J, with 6 bases between. Germline-derived CDR1 and CDR2 are MNHNS and SASEGT. CDR3 in DNA: TGTGCCAGCAGGACAATGAACACCGGGGAGCTGTTTTTT. Protein sequence: CASRTMNTGELFF.